This T cell receptor beta chain appears in the sequencing data of a study of cytomegalovirus exposure and HLA in healthy donors. General observations from the study: In a later analysis, DRB1 alleles had the most associated TCRs; HLA-C alleles the fewest. Apart from CMV serostatus, no immune exposure information was available.

To note about this clone: Its matching antigen is unknown.

The study ran its PCR with 60 Vbeta and 13 Jbeta primers. Data came from immunoSEQ multiplex PCR; TCRdb stores just in-frame clones and leaves some out. In the table there are 95,000 to 150,000 clones, approximately 79% of which are singletons. At sampling all donors were nominally healthy, likely with unrecorded immune exposures. The sequence was obtained from a man aged 25 to 40 in good health and CMV-seronegative. The specimen sequenced was PBMCs.

DNA of the CDR3: TGCAGCGTTGTCGCTAGCTCCTACGAGCAGTACTTC. This gives the protein CSVVASSYEQYF. This chain connects TRBV29-1 to TRBJ2-5; D is uncertain. The DNA end lines up better with TRBJ2-7; the J call may be wrong. This CDR3 has 12 residues. From germline, CDR1 is SQVTM and CDR2 ANQGSEA.